Listed here are 16 T cell receptor beta chains from one sample, sequenced in a study of T cells in Graves' hyperthyroidism and ophthalmopathy. The CDR3 regions of TCR beta were amplified from RNA transcripts. HTBI primers were used for first-round RT-PCR of the TCR CDR3. One entry per CDR3 protein, called by TCRdb with MiXCR from the multiplex PCR reads. The sample holds fewer than 700,000 distinct CDR3 sequences; 17% are singletons and the top ten take 17%. Source material: blood. The source is a woman between 18 and 29 years old with Graves' ophthalmopathy.

The sample holds many counts of this clonotype. The chain links TRBV7-3 to TRBJ1-1; D is unclear. Trimming cost V 4 bases and J 2 bases, with 8 bases left between them. Germline V gene data show CDR1 as SGHTA and CDR2 as FQGTGA. CDR3 size: 13 residues. CDR3 in amino acids: CASSSSYNTEAFF. CDR3 sequence (DNA): TGTGCCAGCAGCTCCTCTTATAACACTGAAGCTTTCTTT.

To note about this clonotype: A much larger clone lies one base from this, so it may be a read error. CDR3 nucleotides: TGTGGCAGCAGGACGACAGGGGGCAATGGCTACACCTTC. Residues: CGSRTTGGNGYTF. This chain joins TRBV6-1 and TRBJ1-2, with 10 bases matching TRBD1. CDR1 MNHNS and CDR2 SASEGT come from the germline V gene. The CDR3 has 13 residues.

The V and J genes are TRBV4-1 and TRBJ2-5, with TRBD2 matching over 12 bases. The CDR3 spans 19 residues. The V segment lost 4 bases and the J segment 1 base; nucleotides outside the gene matches: 13. Germline loops: CDR1 MGHRA, CDR2 YSYEKL. In DNA, the CDR3 is TGCGCCAGCAGCCCGACACTTCAAACTAGCGGGGGGACCCAAGAGACCCAGTACTTC. This codes for CASSPTLQTSGGTQETQYF.

Only a few counts were recorded for this clonotype. This chain uses TRBV27 with TRBJ2-7; 7 nucleotides agree with TRBD1. Unmatched junction bases numbered 8, after V lost 6 bases and J lost 3 bases. There are 14 residues in the CDR3. CDR1 is MNHEY and CDR2 is SMNVEV in the germline V gene (reference sequence). The CDR3 here is CASSLQGTYYEQYF. The CDR3 nucleotides are TGTGCCAGCAGCCTACAGGGGACCTACTACGAGCAGTACTTC.

This clonotype turned up a few times. The V call is TRBV5-8, the J call TRBJ1-4, with D maybe TRBD1 (6 bases). This CDR3 has 16 amino acids. V was clipped by 3 bases and J by 5 bases, with 17 bases between them. Per germline, CDR1 SGHTS and CDR2 YDEGEE. CDR3 DNA: TGTGCCAGCAGCTCCGCAACTCGACAGGCGAATGAAAAACTGTTTTTT. It encodes CASSSATRQANEKLFF.

This clonotype has just one count. The chain is built from TRBV5-6 and TRBJ2-2; 8 bases fit TRBD1. The V gene's germline CDR1 is SGHDT and CDR2 YYEEEE. J lost 5 bases, V lost 2 bases, and 5 bases had no gene match. The CDR3 is 15 amino acids. This chain's CDR3 is CASSLRDRRTGELFF. In DNA form, the CDR3 reads TGTGCCAGCAGCTTACGGGACAGGCGGACCGGGGAGCTGTTTTTT. Combining the CDR3 with reference TRBV5-6 and TRBJ2-2 gives the whole variable domain DAGVTQSPTHLIKTRGQQVTLRCSPKSGHDTVSWYQQALGQGPQFIFQYYEEEERQRGNFPDRFSGHQFPNYSSELNVNALLLGDSALYLCASSLRDRRTGELFFGEGSRLTVL.

For this clonotype: Germline is not matched at one junction end, which may reflect a read error. The CDR3 sequence is CATSERTSGSPANTGELFF. The DNA of the CDR3 is TGTGCCACCAGTGAGCGGACTAGCGGGAGTCCCGCGAACACCGGGGAGCTGTTTTTT. The gene calls are TRBV10-3 and TRBJ2-2; the match to TRBD2 covers 13 bases. Germline CDR1 ENHRY, CDR2 SYGVKD. CDR3 size: 19 residues.

In this sample, this clonotype turned up a few times. The CDR3 nucleotides read TGTGCCAGCAAAACAGGCAATTCCTCGCCTTTATATGGCTACACCTTC. It specifies CASKTGNSSPLYGYTF. V gene TRBV6-5 combines with J gene TRBJ1-2; possible D gene TRBD1, 5 bases. The germline CDR1 and CDR2 sequences are MNHEY and SVGAGI. Trimming removed 7 bases at V and 5 bases at J, with 23 bases between. There are 16 residues in the CDR3.

In this sample, this clonotype turned up many times. The DNA of the CDR3 is TGTGCCAGCAGGCGGACAGGGATCTATGGCTACACCTTC. Its protein is CASRRTGIYGYTF. The chain recombines TRBV6-1 with TRBJ1-2, with 8 bases identical to TRBD1. The V and J ends lost 6 bases and 4 bases, in that order; junction bases with no gene match: 4. CDR3 length equals 13 residues. Germline CDR1 is MNHNS and CDR2 is SASEGT.

This clonotype was detected only a few times. The V gene is TRBV28, the J gene TRBJ1-1; 11 bases line up with TRBD1. Germline trimming cut 3 bases from V and 3 bases from J; bases unmatched to any gene: 15. CDR3 length equals 19 residues. Per germline, CDR1 MDHEN and CDR2 SYDVKM. CDR3 residues: CASSLIGWTGGWTDTEAFF. The CDR3 nucleotides read TGTGCCAGCAGTTTGATTGGGTGGACAGGGGGCTGGACGGACACTGAAGCTTTCTTT. The full variable domain, in which reference TRBV28 and TRBJ1-1 provide the parts outside the CDR3, is DVKVTQSSRYLVKRTGEKVFLECVQDMDHENMFWYRQDPGLGLRLIYFSYDVKMKEKGDIPEGYSVSREKKERFSLILESASTNQTSMYLCASSLIGWTGGWTDTEAFFGQGTRLTVV.

This clonotype was recorded at least ten times. The CDR3 is CASSSRGGSYNEQFF. The CDR3 DNA sequence: TGTGCCAGCAGCTCTCGCGGGGGATCCTACAATGAGCAGTTCTTC. The chain is built from TRBV7-3 and TRBJ2-1; the match to TRBD2 covers 7 bases. This CDR3 has 15 amino acids. CDR1 is SGHTA and CDR2 is FQGTGA in the germline V gene. Trimming removed 4 bases from V and 1 base from J; junction bases left unmatched: 4.

The genes are TRBV27 and TRBJ2-7; D is undetermined. The CDR3 is 14 residues long. Between the trimmed V and J ends, which lost 2 bases and 0 bases, there was a span of 8 bases. The germline V gene has CDR1 MNHEY and CDR2 SMNVEV (reference sequence). The CDR3 reads CASSLGYSSYEQYF. The CDR3 DNA reads as TGTGCCAGCAGTTTAGGTTACAGCTCCTACGAGCAGTACTTC.

This clonotype showed up many times. This chain uses TRBV5-8 with TRBJ1-1; TRBD1 is a possible D gene (5 bases). The CDR3 is 16 residues long. Trimming removed 5 bases from V and 5 bases from J, with 22 bases in between. Per the germline V gene, CDR1 is SGHTS and CDR2 is YDEGEE. The CDR3 sequence: CASSKPGRGGTTEAFF. The DNA of the CDR3 is TGTGCCAGCAGTAAACCCGGGCGAGGCGGGACGACTGAAGCTTTCTTT.

A few counts support this clonotype. A junction end diverges from the germline sequence, so it may reflect a read error. The gene calls are TRBV9 and TRBJ2-1; 13 positions agree with TRBD2. CDR1 and CDR2 (germline): SGDLS, YYNGEE. The CDR3 is 17 residues long. CDR3 bases: TGTGCCAGCAGCGTAGCACAGGGACTAGCGGGACTAAATGAGCAGTCCTTC. The encoded protein is CASSVAQGLAGLNEQSF.

This rearrangement joins TRBV12-3 or TRBV12-4 to TRBJ2-1, with D uncertain. V lost 3 bases to trimming and J lost 9 bases, with 12 bases between them. The CDR3 is 13 amino acids. This CDR3 is CASSFLFTGEQFF. The DNA of the CDR3 is TGTGCCAGCAGTTTCTTATTCACGGGTGAGCAGTTCTTC.

As regards this clonotype: One base away lies a much larger clone, so this may be a sequencing read error. V is TRBV20-1 and J is TRBJ1-5, with 9 bases fitting TRBD1. The length of the CDR3 is 16 residues. Germline CDR1 DFQATT, CDR2 SNEGSKA (reference sequence). This CDR3 reads CSARDVGTGLNQPRHF. The CDR3 nucleotides read TGCAGTGCTAGAGATGTAGGGACAGGGCTCAATCAGCCCCGGCATTTT.